Below, 26 T cell receptor beta chains from the same sample are listed, as sequenced in a study of T cell responses to AZD1222 COVID-19 vaccine. Repertoires were generated with immunoSEQ multiplex PCR, while TCRdb's copy carries only in-frame clones and drops some. Of 100,000 or so clones in the sample, around 87% were seen once. This material consisted of peripheral blood, taken on day 0 of AZD1222 vaccination. These receptors were collected from an adult in good health.

The rearrangement uses TRBV20-1 and TRBJ2-7, with 9 bases matching TRBD2. V shed 3 bases, J shed 4 bases, and the junction held 10 bases outside the gene matches. CDR1 DFQATT and CDR2 SNEGSKA come from the germline V gene (reference sequence). CDR3 size: 15 residues. The CDR3 here is CSASSAAGGIYEQYF. The CDR3 DNA is TGCAGTGCTAGTTCTGCGGCGGGAGGGATTTACGAGCAGTACTTC.

The V gene is TRBV7-2, the J gene TRBJ1-1; 8 bases are a match to TRBD1. This CDR3 has 16 residues. Germline trimming cut 7 bases from V and 1 base from J; bases unmatched to any gene: 11. The germline CDR1 and CDR2 sequences are SGHTA and FQGNSA. CDR3 in amino acids: CASTLGQGSRNTEAFF. CDR3 in DNA: TGTGCCAGCACCCTCGGACAGGGATCCAGGAACACTGAAGCTTTCTTT.

As DNA, the CDR3 is TGTGCCAGCAGTGTTCCGTCTGGGGGCTCCTATAATTCACCCCTCCACTTT. The encoded protein is CASSVPSGGSYNSPLHF. J is TRBJ1-6 and V is TRBV6-1, with D possibly being TRBD1 (5 bases). Germline V gives CDR1 MNHNS, CDR2 SASEGT. Between the trimmed V and J ends, which lost 4 bases and 0 bases, there was a span of 13 bases. This CDR3 comprises 17 residues.

V is TRBV5-6 and J is TRBJ2-2, with no clear D. V lost 3 bases to trimming and J lost 6 bases, with 9 bases between them. The germline V gene has CDR1 SGHDT and CDR2 YYEEEE. This CDR3 has 13 amino acids. The CDR3 DNA reads as TGTGCCAGCAGCTCCGCTTCAGCCGGGGAGCTGTTTTTT. Translating it yields CASSSASAGELFF. The entire variable domain, with the rest obtained from reference TRBV5-6 and TRBJ2-2, is as follows: DAGVTQSPTHLIKTRGQQVTLRCSPKSGHDTVSWYQQALGQGPQFIFQYYEEEERQRGNFPDRFSGHQFPNYSSELNVNALLLGDSALYLCASSSASAGELFFGEGSRLTVL.

The genes are TRBV16 and TRBJ1-2; TRBD1 aligns across 7 bases. This CDR3 comprises 13 residues. V lost 6 bases and J lost 2; bases outside the gene matches: 3. Germline loops: CDR1 KGHSY, CDR2 FQNENV. CDR3 sequence reads: CASSEQGNYGYTF. The CDR3 DNA sequence: TGTGCCAGCAGTGAACAGGGGAACTATGGCTACACCTTC.

The rearrangement uses TRBV9 and TRBJ1-2; 12 nucleotides match TRBD1. Germline V gives CDR1 SGDLS, CDR2 YYNGEE. V was pared by 0 bases and J by 4 bases, with 7 bases of the junction left unmatched. The CDR3 has 17 amino acids. CDR3 amino acids: CASSVGAGTGGIYGYTF. CDR3 sequence (DNA): TGTGCCAGCAGCGTAGGAGCCGGGACAGGGGGCATCTATGGCTACACCTTC.

V gene TRBV4-1 combines with J gene TRBJ1-1, with unresolved D. The CDR3 covers 14 residues. The germline V gene encodes CDR1 MGHRA and CDR2 YSYEKL. V shed 4 bases and J shed 7 bases, with 16 bases lying between them. CDR3 loop: CASSPLVGLNEAFF. The DNA of the CDR3 is TGCGCCAGCAGCCCCCTTGTAGGGCTAAATGAAGCTTTCTTT.

The rearrangement joins TRBV7-3 to TRBJ2-3; 10 bases match TRBD1. Germline V gene sequence: CDR1 SGHTA, CDR2 FQGTGA. This CDR3 contains 14 residues. V dropped 5 bases and J dropped 4; count of bases not matched to a gene: 3. CDR3 DNA sequence: TGTGCCAGCAGCATCGGGACAGGGGCAGATACGCAGTATTTT. The encoded protein is CASSIGTGADTQYF.

The chain has TRBV6-5 and TRBJ1-1; D is perhaps TRBD1 (5 bases). The CDR3 spans 15 residues. V lost 3 bases and J 8 bases, leaving 19 bases between the germline ends. From germline, CDR1 is MNHEY and CDR2 SVGAGI. CDR3 nucleotide sequence: TGTGCCAGCAGTTATTCTGGGGCCCCTACAACCGAAGCTTTCTTT. Its translation is CASSYSGAPTTEAFF.

This sequence joins TRBV13 and TRBJ1-1; the D is unclear. Germline V gives CDR1 PRHDT, CDR2 FYEKMQ (reference sequence). The V end was cut by 1 base, the J end by 1 base, with 10 bases between. The length of the CDR3 is 15 residues. The CDR3 DNA is TGTGCCAGCAGCTTAGAAAACAGTCAGAACACTGAAGCTTTCTTT. Amino acid sequence: CASSLENSQNTEAFF.

In this sample, this clone turned up once. This CDR3 is CASSQEPGVVNSPLHF. CDR3 DNA sequence: TGTGCCAGCAGCCAAGAGCCGGGCGTAGTTAATTCACCCCTCCACTTT. The chain carries TRBV4-2 and TRBJ1-6; D is undetermined. Per the germline V gene, CDR1 is LGHNA and CDR2 is YNFKEQ. CDR3 length: 16 amino acids. The V end lost 0 bases, the J end lost 6 bases, and 12 bases lay between the germline ends.

The CDR3 is CASSRTGPISGNTIYF. CDR3 DNA sequence: TGTGCCAGCTCACGAACGGGACCGATCTCTGGAAACACCATATATTTT. The V call is TRBV18, the J call TRBJ1-3; the D gene is possibly TRBD1 (5 bases). V gave up 4 bases and J gave up 0 bases, with 13 bases separating them. This CDR3 contains 16 residues. The germline V gene has CDR1 KGHSH and CDR2 LQKENI.

This clone came up a few times. In nucleotides, the CDR3 is TGTGCCAGCAGCTCTAATGACAGGTTCAATCAGCCCCAGCATTTT. Translation gives CASSSNDRFNQPQHF. The chain is built from TRBV7-9 and TRBJ1-5, with TRBD1 as a possible D gene (6 bases). The ends were cut back, 4 bases at V and 3 bases at J, with 13 bases in the middle. CDR3 length: 15 amino acids. From germline, CDR1 is SEHNR and CDR2 FQNEAQ (reference sequence).

CDR3 residues: CATSRDRRLGFAEAFF. CDR3 in DNA: TGTGCCACCAGCAGAGACAGACGGCTGGGATTCGCTGAAGCTTTCTTT. The V call is TRBV15, the J call TRBJ1-1; unclear D gene. The CDR3 has 16 residues. Between the trimmed V and J ends, which lost 0 bases and 6 bases, there was a span of 17 bases. Germline V CDR1 and CDR2: LNHNV, YYDKDF (reference sequence).

The chain is built from TRBV19 and TRBJ1-2; 8 nucleotides match TRBD1. The CDR3 totals 17 residues. After removal of 4 bases from V and 0 bases from J, the junction contained 10 bases not matched to a gene. In germline, CDR1 is LNHDA, CDR2 SQIVND (reference sequence). CDR3 amino acids: CASSKRWTGFPNYGYTF. The CDR3 DNA sequence: TGTGCCAGTAGTAAGCGATGGACAGGGTTTCCTAACTATGGCTACACCTTC.

The genes are TRBV6-1 and TRBJ1-1; D uncertain. Trimming shortened V by 0 bases and J by 0 bases, and 2 bases separated the two germline ends. CDR3 size: 13 residues. Germline V lookup: CDR1 MNHNS, CDR2 SASEGT. The CDR3 DNA follows: TGTGCCAGCAGTGAAGCGATGAACACTGAAGCTTTCTTT. This encodes CASSEAMNTEAFF.

The CDR3 bases are TGTGCCATCGGCGCGGACACAAGGCCCTACGAGCAGTACTTC. Its protein product is CAIGADTRPYEQYF. The chain joins TRBV10-3 to TRBJ2-7; the D gene is possibly TRBD1 (5 bases). The CDR3 extends over 14 amino acids. Germline values: CDR1 ENHRY, CDR2 SYGVKD. The V gene lost 8 bases and the J gene lost 2 bases, with 16 bases spanning the gap.

This clone was seen more than once but under ten times. The V and J genes are TRBV4-3 and TRBJ2-2, with 9 bases identical to TRBD2. The trim removed 4 bases at V and 4 bases at J, leaving 7 bases unmatched. The CDR3 spans 16 residues. Germline CDR1 and CDR2: LGHNA and YSLEER. The CDR3 loop reads CASSPGLALGTGELFF. In DNA, the CDR3 is TGCGCCAGCAGCCCGGGACTAGCCCTCGGCACCGGGGAGCTGTTTTTT.

The chain is built from TRBV27 and TRBJ1-5; D remains ambiguous. This CDR3 has 13 residues. V dropped 7 bases and J dropped 5 bases, with 12 bases sitting between them. The germline CDR1 and CDR2 sequences are MNHEY and SMNVEV (reference sequence). CDR3 coding DNA: TGTGCCAGCACCAAAACTTTGGATCAGCCCCAGCATTTT. Translation: CASTKTLDQPQHF.

The table lists this clone with a few counts. This chain connects TRBV7-2 to TRBJ1-4; TRBD1 might be the D (5 bases). V was cut by 1 base and J by 7 bases, with 7 bases left in between. The CDR3 is 13 amino acids. CDR1 is SGHTA and CDR2 is FQGNSA in the germline V gene. The CDR3 DNA sequence: TGTGCCAGCAGCTTAGGGGGCTTTGAAAAACTGTTTTTT. Its protein is CASSLGGFEKLFF.

The rearrangement joins TRBV19 to TRBJ2-2; D is undetermined. Germline-derived CDR1 and CDR2 are LNHDA and SQIVND (reference sequence). This CDR3 is 13 amino acids long. Trimming left V 6 bases short and J 7 bases short, with 12 bases between. CDR3 residues: CASSPSVGGELFF. The CDR3 DNA follows: TGTGCCAGTAGCCCCTCTGTTGGCGGGGAGCTGTTTTTT.

The CDR3, as DNA: TGTGCCACCAGTGATTTGCAGGGCCCCAGCACCGGGGAGCTGTTTTTT. This encodes CATSDLQGPSTGELFF. The V call is TRBV24-1, the J call TRBJ2-2; D possibly corresponds to TRBD1 (5 bases). The CDR3 is 16 amino acids. Per germline, CDR1 KGHDR and CDR2 SFDVKD. Between the trimmed V and J ends, which lost 0 bases and 4 bases, there was a span of 11 bases.

The chain combines TRBV3-1 (or the pseudogene TRBV3-2) with TRBJ1-2, with TRBD1 identical over 7 bases. Germline V CDR1 and CDR2: LGHDT, YNNKEL (reference sequence). Trimming cost V 0 bases and J 6 bases; bases outside gene matches: 4. The CDR3 has 14 residues. The CDR3 loop reads CASSQDRGMNGYTF. The CDR3 DNA reads as TGTGCCAGCAGCCAAGACAGGGGGATGAATGGCTACACCTTC.

The CDR3 loop reads CASSRRPGQGLTDNSPLHF. For the CDR3, the DNA is TGTGCCAGCAGCCGACGGCCGGGACAGGGGCTTACAGATAATTCACCCCTCCACTTT. The chain employs TRBV11-2 and TRBJ1-6; the match to TRBD1 covers 10 bases. The CDR3 consists of 19 residues. The junction had 15 bases not matched to a gene; V was cut back by 5 bases and J by 5 bases. Germline lookup yields CDR1 SGHAT and CDR2 FQNNGV. Based on the CDR3 plus reference TRBV11-2 and TRBJ1-6, the full variable domain is EAGVAQSPRYKIIEKRQSVAFWCNPISGHATLYWYQQILGQGPKLLIQFQNNGVVDDSQLPKDRFSAERLKGVDSTLKIQPAKLEDSAVYLCASSRRPGQGLTDNSPLHFGNGTRLTVT.

This clone was counted once. V and J are TRBV19 and TRBJ2-1, with a weak D call TRBD2 (6 bases). Germline CDR1 reads LNHDA; CDR2 reads SQIVND (reference sequence). Trimming left V 9 bases short and J 1 base short, with 16 bases between. The CDR3 has 15 amino acids. The CDR3 DNA reads TGTGCCAGCTCGGCTAGCGCGATTTCCTACAATGAGCAGTTCTTC. Protein: CASSASAISYNEQFF.

This chain joins TRBV11-3 and TRBJ2-7, with D possibly being TRBD1 or TRBD2 (6 bases each). CDR1 and CDR2 from the germline V gene are SGHNT and YENEEA. CDR3 size: 15 residues. Trimming took 2 bases from V and 6 from J, leaving 17 bases between them. CDR3 sequence reads: CASSLFWRGYSEQYF. CDR3 DNA: TGTGCCAGCAGCTTATTTTGGAGGGGGTACAGCGAGCAGTACTTC.